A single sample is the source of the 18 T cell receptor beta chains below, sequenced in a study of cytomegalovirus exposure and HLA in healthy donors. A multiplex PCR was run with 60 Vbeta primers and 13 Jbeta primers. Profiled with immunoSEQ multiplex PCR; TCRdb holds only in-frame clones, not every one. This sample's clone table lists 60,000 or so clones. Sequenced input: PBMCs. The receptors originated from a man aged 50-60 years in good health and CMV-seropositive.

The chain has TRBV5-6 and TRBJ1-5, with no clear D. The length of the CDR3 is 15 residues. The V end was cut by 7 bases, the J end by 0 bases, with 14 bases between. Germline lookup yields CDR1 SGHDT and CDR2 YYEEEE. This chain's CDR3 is CASSPGHFSNQPQHF. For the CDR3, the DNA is TGTGCCAGCTCCCCTGGTCACTTTAGCAATCAGCCCCAGCATTTT.

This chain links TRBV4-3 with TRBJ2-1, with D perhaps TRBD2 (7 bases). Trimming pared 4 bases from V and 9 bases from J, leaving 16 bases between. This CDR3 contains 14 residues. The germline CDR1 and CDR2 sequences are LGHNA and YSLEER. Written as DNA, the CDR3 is TGCGCCAGCAGCCCTAGGGGGGGAGACAGTGAGCAGTTCTTC. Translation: CASSPRGGDSEQFF.

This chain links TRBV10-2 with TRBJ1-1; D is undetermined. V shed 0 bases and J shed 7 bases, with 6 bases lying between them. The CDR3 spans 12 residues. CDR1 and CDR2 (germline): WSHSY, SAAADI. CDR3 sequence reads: CASSESRNEAFF. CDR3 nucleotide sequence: TGCGCCAGCAGTGAGTCGAGGAATGAAGCTTTCTTT.

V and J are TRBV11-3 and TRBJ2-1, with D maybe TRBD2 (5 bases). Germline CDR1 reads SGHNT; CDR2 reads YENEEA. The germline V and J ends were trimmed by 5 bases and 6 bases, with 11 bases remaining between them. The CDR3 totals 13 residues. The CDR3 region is CASSGGSGNEQFF. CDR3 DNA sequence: TGTGCCAGCAGCGGAGGAAGCGGCAATGAGCAGTTCTTC.

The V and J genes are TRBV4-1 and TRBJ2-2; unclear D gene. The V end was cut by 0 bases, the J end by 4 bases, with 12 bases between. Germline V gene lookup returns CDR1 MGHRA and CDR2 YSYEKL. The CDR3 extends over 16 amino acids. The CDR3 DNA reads TGCGCCAGCAGCCAAGAAAGCGCCGTCGCCACCGGGGAGCTGTTTTTT. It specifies CASSQESAVATGELFF.

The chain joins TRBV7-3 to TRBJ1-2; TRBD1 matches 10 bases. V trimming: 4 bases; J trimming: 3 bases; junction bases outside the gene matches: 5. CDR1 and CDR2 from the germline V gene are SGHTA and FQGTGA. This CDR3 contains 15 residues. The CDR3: CASSSTGGEDYGYTF. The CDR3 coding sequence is TGTGCCAGCAGCTCGACAGGGGGCGAAGACTATGGCTACACCTTC.

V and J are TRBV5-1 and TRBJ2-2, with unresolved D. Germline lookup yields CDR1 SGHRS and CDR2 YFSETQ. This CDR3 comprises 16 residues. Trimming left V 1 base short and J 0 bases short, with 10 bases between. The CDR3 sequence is CASSLFGAANTGELFF. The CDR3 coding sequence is TGCGCCAGCAGCTTGTTCGGAGCCGCGAACACCGGGGAGCTGTTTTTT. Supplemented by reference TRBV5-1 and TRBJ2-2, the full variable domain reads KAGVTQTPRYLIKTRGQQVTLSCSPISGHRSVSWYQQTPGQGLQFLFEYFSETQRNKGNFPGRFSGRQFSNSRSEMNVSTLELGDSALYLCASSLFGAANTGELFFGEGSRLTVL.

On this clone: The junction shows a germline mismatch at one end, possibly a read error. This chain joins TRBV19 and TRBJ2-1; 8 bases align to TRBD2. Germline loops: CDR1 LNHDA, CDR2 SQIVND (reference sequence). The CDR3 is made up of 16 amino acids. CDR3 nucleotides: TGTGCCAGTAGTATGACTAGCGCCTCCTCCGACAATGAGCAGTTCTTC. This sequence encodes CASSMTSASSDNEQFF.

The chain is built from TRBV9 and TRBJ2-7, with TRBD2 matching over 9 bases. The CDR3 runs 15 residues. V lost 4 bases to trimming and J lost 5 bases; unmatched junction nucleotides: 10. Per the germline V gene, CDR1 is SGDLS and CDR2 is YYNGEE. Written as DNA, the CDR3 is TGTGCCAGCAGCCACACCAGCGGGAGGATCGACGAGCAGTACTTC. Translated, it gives CASSHTSGRIDEQYF.

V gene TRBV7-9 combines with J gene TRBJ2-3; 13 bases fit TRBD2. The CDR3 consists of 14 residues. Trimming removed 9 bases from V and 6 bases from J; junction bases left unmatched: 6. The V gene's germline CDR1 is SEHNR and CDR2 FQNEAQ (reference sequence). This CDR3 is CARTSGGAEDTQYF. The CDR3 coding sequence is TGTGCCAGAACTAGCGGGGGGGCCGAGGATACGCAGTATTTT.

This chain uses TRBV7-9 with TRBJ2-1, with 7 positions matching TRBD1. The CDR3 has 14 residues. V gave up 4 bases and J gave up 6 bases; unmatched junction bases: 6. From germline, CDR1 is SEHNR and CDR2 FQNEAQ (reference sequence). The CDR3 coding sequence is TGTGCCAGCAGCTCCCGGGACAGCGTCAATGAGCAGTTCTTC. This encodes CASSSRDSVNEQFF.

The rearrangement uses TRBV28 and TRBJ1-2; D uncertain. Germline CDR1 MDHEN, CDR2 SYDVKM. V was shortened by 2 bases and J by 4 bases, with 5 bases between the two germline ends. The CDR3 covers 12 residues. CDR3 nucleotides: TGTGCCAGCAGTTTAGAGGGCTATGGCTACACCTTC. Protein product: CASSLEGYGYTF.

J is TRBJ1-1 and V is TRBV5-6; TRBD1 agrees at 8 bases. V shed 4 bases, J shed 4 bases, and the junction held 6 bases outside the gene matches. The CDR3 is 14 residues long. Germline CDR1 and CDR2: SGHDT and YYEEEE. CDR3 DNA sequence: TGTGCCAGCAGCCCCCCGGACAGGGCCACTGAAGCTTTCTTT. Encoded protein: CASSPPDRATEAFF.

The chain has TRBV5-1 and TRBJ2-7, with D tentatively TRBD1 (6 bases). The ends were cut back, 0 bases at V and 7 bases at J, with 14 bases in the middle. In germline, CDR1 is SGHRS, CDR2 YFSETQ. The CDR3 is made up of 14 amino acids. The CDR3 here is CASSLATGPREQYF. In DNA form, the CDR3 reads TGCGCCAGCAGCTTGGCAACAGGGCCCCGGGAGCAGTACTTC.

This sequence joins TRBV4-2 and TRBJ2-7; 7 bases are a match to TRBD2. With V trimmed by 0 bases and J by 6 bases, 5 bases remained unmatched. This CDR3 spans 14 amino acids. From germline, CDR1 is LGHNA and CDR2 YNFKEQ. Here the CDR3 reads CASSQDLGGPEQYF. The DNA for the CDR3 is TGTGCCAGCAGCCAAGATTTGGGAGGGCCCGAGCAGTACTTC.

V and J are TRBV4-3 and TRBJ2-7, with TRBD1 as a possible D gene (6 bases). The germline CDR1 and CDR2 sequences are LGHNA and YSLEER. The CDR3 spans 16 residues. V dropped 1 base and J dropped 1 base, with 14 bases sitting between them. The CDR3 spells CASSQVVGQGSYEQYF. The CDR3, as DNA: TGCGCCAGCAGCCAAGTTGTAGGGCAGGGGTCCTACGAGCAGTACTTC.

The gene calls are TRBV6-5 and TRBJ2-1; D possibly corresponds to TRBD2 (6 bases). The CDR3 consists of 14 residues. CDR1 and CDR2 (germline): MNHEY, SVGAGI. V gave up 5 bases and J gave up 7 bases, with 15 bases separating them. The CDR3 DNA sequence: TGTGCCAGCAGTACAGGTCTAGCGATAAATGAGCAGTTCTTC. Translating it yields CASSTGLAINEQFF.

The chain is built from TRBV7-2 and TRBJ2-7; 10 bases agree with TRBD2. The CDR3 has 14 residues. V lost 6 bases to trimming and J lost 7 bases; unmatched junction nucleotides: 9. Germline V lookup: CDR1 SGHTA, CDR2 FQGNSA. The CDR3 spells CASSQSGRAGEQYF. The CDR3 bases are TGTGCCAGCAGTCAAAGCGGGAGGGCGGGTGAGCAGTACTTC.